This note documents a single T cell receptor (beta chain) sequence. Its specificity is unknown. Repertoires were generated with immunoSEQ multiplex PCR, while TCRdb's copy carries only in-frame clones and drops some. The table lists about 280,000 clones, about 90% of them singletons. This sample stems from a study of Ad26.COV2.S vaccination and SARS-CoV-2 variants. Study-wide results and limits: Higher spike-specific TCR breadth was found in vaccine recipients than in placebo recipients.

The treatment is: over 15 received Ad26.COV2.S at low or high dose, single or two shots; about five received placebo; per-sample allocation not given. At day 63 after the first vaccine or placebo injection, samples were drawn. V lost 6 bases and J lost 6; bases outside the gene matches: 7. This CDR3 spans 13 amino acids. The TCR comes from a person aged 18 to 59 who received the Ad26.COV2.S COVID-19 vaccine or a placebo. The sample here was peripheral blood, taken in a trial of Ad26.COV2.S vaccine versus placebo. This chain uses TRBV12-3 or TRBV12-4 with TRBJ2-7; 8 bases fit TRBD2. The CDR3 DNA sequence: TGTGCCAGCAGGATGGGGGCGGGAGGCGAGCAGTACTTC. This sequence encodes CASRMGAGGEQYF.